This T cell receptor beta chain comes out of a study of early stage breast cancer tumors. CDR3 length: 15 amino acids. The V and J ends lost 2 bases and 7 bases respectively, with 15 bases between them. Germline V gene lookup returns CDR1 SGHRS and CDR2 YFSETQ. TCRdb's copy holds only in-frame clones and misses some; the assay was immunoSEQ multiplex PCR. The sample carries several thousand clones, around 67% recorded once. This TCR was sampled from a person aged 35-50 years with breast cancer. The material sequenced was normal breast tissue next to the tumor. The chain carries TRBV5-1 and TRBJ2-2, with D perhaps TRBD2 (5 bases). CDR3 nucleotides: TGCGCCAGCAGCTTCCCCGGGGTAGACGTCGGGGAGCTGTTTTTT. Its translation: CASSFPGVDVGELFF.